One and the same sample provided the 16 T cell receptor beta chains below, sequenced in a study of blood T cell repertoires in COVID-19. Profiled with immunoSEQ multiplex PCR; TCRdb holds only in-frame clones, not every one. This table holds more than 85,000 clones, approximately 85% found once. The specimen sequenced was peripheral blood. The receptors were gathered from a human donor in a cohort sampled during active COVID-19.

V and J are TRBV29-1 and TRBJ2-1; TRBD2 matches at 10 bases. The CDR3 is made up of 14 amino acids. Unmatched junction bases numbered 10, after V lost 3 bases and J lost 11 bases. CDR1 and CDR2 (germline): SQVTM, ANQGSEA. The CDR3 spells CSVDGLAVPQKQFF. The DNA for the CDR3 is TGCAGCGTTGATGGACTAGCGGTTCCCCAAAAGCAGTTCTTC.

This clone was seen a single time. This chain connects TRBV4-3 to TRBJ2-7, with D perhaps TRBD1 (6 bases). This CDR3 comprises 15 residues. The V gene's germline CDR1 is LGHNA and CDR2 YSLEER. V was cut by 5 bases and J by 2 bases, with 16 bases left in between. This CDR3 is CASSTLQGLAYEQYF. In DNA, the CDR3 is TGCGCCAGCAGCACGCTACAGGGCCTCGCCTACGAGCAGTACTTC.

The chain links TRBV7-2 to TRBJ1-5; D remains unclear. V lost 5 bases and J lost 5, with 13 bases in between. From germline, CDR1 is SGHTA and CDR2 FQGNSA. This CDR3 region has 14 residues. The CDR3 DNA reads TGTGCCAGCAGCGATCAAGCGGTTCATCAGCCCCAGCATTTT. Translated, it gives CASSDQAVHQPQHF.

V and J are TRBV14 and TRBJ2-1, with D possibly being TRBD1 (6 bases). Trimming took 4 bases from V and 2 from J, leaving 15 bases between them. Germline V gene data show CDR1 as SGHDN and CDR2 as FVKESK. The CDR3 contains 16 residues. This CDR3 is CASSLLGDITYNEQFF. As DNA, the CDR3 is TGTGCCAGCAGCCTTTTGGGGGACATAACCTACAATGAGCAGTTCTTC.

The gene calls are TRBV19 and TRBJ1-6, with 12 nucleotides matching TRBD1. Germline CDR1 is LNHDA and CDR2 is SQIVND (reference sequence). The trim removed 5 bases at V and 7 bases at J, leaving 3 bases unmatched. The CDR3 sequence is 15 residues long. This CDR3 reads CASSGGTGGNSPLHF. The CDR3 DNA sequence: TGTGCCAGTAGTGGCGGGACAGGGGGCAATTCACCCCTCCACTTT.

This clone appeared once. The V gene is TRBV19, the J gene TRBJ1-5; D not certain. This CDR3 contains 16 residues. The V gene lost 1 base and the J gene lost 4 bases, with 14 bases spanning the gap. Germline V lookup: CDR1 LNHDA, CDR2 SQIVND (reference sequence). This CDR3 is CASSIVARSMNQPQHF. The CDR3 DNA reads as TGTGCCAGTAGTATAGTTGCCAGGTCGATGAATCAGCCCCAGCATTTT.

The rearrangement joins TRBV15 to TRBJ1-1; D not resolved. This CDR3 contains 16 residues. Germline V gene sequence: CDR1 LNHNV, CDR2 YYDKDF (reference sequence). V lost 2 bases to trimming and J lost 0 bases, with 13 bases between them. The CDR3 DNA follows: TGTGCCACCAGCAGATCCCGGACGGGAGTGAACACTGAAGCTTTCTTT. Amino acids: CATSRSRTGVNTEAFF. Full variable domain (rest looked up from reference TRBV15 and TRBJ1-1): DAMVIQNPRYQVTQFGKPVTLSCSQTLNHNVMYWYQQKSSQAPKLLFHYYDKDFNNEADTPDNFQSRRPNTSFCFLDIRSPGLGDTAMYLCATSRSRTGVNTEAFFGQGTRLTVV.

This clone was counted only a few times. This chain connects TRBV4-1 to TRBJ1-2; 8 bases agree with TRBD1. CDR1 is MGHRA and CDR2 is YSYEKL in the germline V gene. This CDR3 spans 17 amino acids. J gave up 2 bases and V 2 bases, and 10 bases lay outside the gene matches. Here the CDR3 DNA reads TGCGCCAGCAGCCAATTTGGACAGGGATCCCCAAACTATGGCTACACCTTC. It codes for CASSQFGQGSPNYGYTF.

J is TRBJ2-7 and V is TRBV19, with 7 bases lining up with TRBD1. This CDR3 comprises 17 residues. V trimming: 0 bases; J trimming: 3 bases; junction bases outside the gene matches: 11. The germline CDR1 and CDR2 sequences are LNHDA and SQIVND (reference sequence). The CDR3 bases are TGTGCCAGTAGTATAGATGCGACAGGGAATAGCTACTACGAGCAGTACTTC. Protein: CASSIDATGNSYYEQYF.

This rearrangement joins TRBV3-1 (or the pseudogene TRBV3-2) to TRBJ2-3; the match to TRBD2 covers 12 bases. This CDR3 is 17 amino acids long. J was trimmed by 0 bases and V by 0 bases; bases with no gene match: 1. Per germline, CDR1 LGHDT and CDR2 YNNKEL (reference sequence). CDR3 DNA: TGTGCCAGCAGCCAAGATACTAGCGGGAGGAGCACAGATACGCAGTATTTT. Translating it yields CASSQDTSGRSTDTQYF.

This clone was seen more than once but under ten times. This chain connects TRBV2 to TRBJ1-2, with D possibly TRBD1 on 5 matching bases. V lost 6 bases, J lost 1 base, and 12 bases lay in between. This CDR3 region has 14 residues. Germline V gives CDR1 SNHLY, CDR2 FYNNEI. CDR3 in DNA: TGTGCCAGCAGCCTGACAGAAATTAACTATGGCTACACCTTC. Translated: CASSLTEINYGYTF.

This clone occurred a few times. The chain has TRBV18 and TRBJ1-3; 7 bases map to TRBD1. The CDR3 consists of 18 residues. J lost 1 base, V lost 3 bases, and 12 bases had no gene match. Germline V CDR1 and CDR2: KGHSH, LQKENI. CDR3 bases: TGTGCCAGCTCACCTTCTCGGACAGGAGCCGAGTCTGGAAACACCATATATTTT. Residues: CASSPSRTGAESGNTIYF. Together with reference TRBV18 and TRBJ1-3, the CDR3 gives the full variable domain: NAGVMQNPRHLVRRRGQEARLRCSPMKGHSHVYWYRQLPEEGLKFMVYLQKENIIDESGMPKERFSAEFPKEGPSILRIQQVVRGDSAAYFCASSPSRTGAESGNTIYFGEGSWLTVV.

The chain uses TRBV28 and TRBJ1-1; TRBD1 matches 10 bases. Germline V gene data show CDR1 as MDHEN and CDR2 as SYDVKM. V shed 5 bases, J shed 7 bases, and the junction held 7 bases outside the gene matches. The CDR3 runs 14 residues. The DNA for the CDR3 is TGTGCCAGCAGTGCGGGACAGGGGCTTCTTGAAGCTTTCTTT. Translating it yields CASSAGQGLLEAFF.

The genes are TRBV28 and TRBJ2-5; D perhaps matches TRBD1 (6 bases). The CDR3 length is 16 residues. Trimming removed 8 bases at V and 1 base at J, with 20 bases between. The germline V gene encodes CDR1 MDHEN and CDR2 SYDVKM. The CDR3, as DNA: TGTGCCAGCCACCCCCAAGAGGGACACCCCCAAGAGACCCAGTACTTC. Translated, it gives CASHPQEGHPQETQYF.

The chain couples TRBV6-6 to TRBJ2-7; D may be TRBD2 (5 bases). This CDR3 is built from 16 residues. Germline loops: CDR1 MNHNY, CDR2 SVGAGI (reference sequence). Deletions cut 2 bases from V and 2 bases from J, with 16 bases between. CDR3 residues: CASSYEEVGSAYEQYF. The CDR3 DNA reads TGTGCCAGCAGTTACGAGGAGGTGGGCAGCGCCTACGAGCAGTACTTC.

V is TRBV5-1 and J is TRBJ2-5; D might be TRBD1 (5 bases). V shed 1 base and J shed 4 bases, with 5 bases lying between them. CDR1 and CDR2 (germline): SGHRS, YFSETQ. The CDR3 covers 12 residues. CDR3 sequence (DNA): TGCGCCAGCAGCTTGAGGGGAGAGACCCAGTACTTC. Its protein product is CASSLRGETQYF. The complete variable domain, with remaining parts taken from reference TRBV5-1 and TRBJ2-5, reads KAGVTQTPRYLIKTRGQQVTLSCSPISGHRSVSWYQQTPGQGLQFLFEYFSETQRNKGNFPGRFSGRQFSNSRSEMNVSTLELGDSALYLCASSLRGETQYFGPGTRLLVL.